This is a list of T cell receptor beta chains from one sample in a study of T cell responses to AZD1222 COVID-19 vaccine. Using immunoSEQ multiplex PCR, the repertoire was profiled, and TCRdb retains in-frame clones only, with some absent. The sample has under 250,000 clones; 85% to 95% are singletons. The sequenced sample was peripheral blood, obtained on day 0 of MenACWY control vaccination. Receptor source: an adult in good health. The CDR3 runs from the conserved cysteine through the conserved F or W. A D gene is named only where the DNA matches it firmly. Only part of the rows carry a size: once, few, many, or a class if the clone is expanded.

TGTGCCAGCAGCCCCCGACTAGCGGGGACCGGGGAGCTGTTTTTT	CASSPRLAGTGELFF	TRBV5-8	TRBJ2-2	-	15	TRBD2
TGTGCCAGCAGCCCTACCGCGTCAAAGGTCCATCAGCCCCAGCATTTT	CASSPTASKVHQPQHF	TRBV3-1/TRBV3-2	TRBJ1-5	-	16	-
TGTGCCAGCAGTTTATTGGCAGGGGTGGTCGGAAACACCATATATTTT	CASSLLAGVVGNTIYF	TRBV28	TRBJ1-3	once	16	-
TGTGCCAGTAGTATGGGATGGGCGAGGGGCGAGAACTATGGCTACACCTTC	CASSMGWARGENYGYTF	TRBV19	TRBJ1-2	once	17	-
TGTGCCAGCAGACAAACAGGGGGGATATTGAGCTCCTATAATTCACCCCTCCACTTT	CASRQTGGILSSYNSPLHF	TRBV7-2	TRBJ1-6	-	19	TRBD1
TGTGCCAGCAGCCAAGACTGGGGGCTATACACTGAAGCTTTCTTT	CASSQDWGLYTEAFF	TRBV14	TRBJ1-1	-	15	-
TGCGCCAGCAGCCAAGGGTACCGACAGGGGTTGAACTATGGCTACACCTTC	CASSQGYRQGLNYGYTF	TRBV4-3	TRBJ1-2	-	17	TRBD1
TGTGCTCATGGCGAGGGTTCCTCTGGGGCCAACGTCCTGACTTTC	CAHGEGSSGANVLTF	TRBV10-3	TRBJ2-6	-	15	-
TGTGCCAGTAGCGGACAGGGGCTAGATACGCAGTATTTT	CASSGQGLDTQYF	TRBV19	TRBJ2-3	-	13	TRBD1
TGTGCTAGTGGTTTCTCTGGGGCCAACGTCCTGACTTTC	CASGFSGANVLTF	TRBV12-5	TRBJ2-6	-	13	-
TGTGCCAGCAGCCCGGGCGTGGGTACGCAGTATTTT	CASSPGVGTQYF	TRBV5-6	TRBJ2-3	-	12	-
TGTGCCAGCTCACCACCGGAGGTCCGTATCAGAGAGCAGTTCTTC	CASSPPEVRIREQFF	TRBV18	TRBJ2-1	-	15	-
TGTGCCAGCTCACGACAACCGACGGTTAATTCACCCCTCCACTTT	CASSRQPTVNSPLHF	TRBV18	TRBJ1-6	once	15	-
TGTGCCTCGAGGACAGGGGATAATCAGCCCCAGCATTTT	CASRTGDNQPQHF	TRBV12-3/TRBV12-4	TRBJ1-5	-	13	TRBD1
TGTGCCAGCAGCCAAGGATTAGGGAGTCGCGGCTACACCTTC	CASSQGLGSRGYTF	TRBV3-1/TRBV3-2	TRBJ1-2	once	14	-
TGTGCCAGCAGTTTATCGGGCGACAGGGGGCGCGGTGGCTACACCTTC	CASSLSGDRGRGGYTF	TRBV28	TRBJ1-2	-	16	TRBD1
TGTGCCAGCAGCTTACTAGCAACTGGGCTTGGCTACACCTTC	CASSLLATGLGYTF	TRBV7-9	TRBJ1-2	-	14	-
TGTGCCAGCAGTTTATTCGGCTCACCCCTCCACTTT	CASSLFGSPLHF	TRBV27	TRBJ1-6	-	12	-
TGCGCCAGCAGCTTGGCCACCCCGCCAGGCGCTGAAGCTTTCTTT	CASSLATPPGAEAFF	TRBV5-1	TRBJ1-1	once	15	-
TGTGCCAGCACTCTATTGGGACAGGGGGCAGTTATGCAGCCCCAGCATTTT	CASTLLGQGAVMQPQHF	TRBV28	TRBJ1-5	-	17	TRBD1
TGTGCCAGTAGTATACGGCCGGGCTCCTACAATGAGCAGTTCTTC	CASSIRPGSYNEQFF	TRBV19	TRBJ2-1	-	15	-
TGCGCCAGCAGCCAAACAGGGAACACTGAAGCTTTCTTT	CASSQTGNTEAFF	TRBV4-1	TRBJ1-1	-	13	-
TGTGCCAGCAGCTTAGTTGGCGGGGGGCCGATAAACCAAGAGACCCAGTACTTC	CASSLVGGGPINQETQYF	TRBV7-2	TRBJ2-5	few	18	TRBD2
TGTGCCAGCAGCCCGCGTTATGGAGGCGAGACCCAGTACTTC	CASSPRYGGETQYF	TRBV9	TRBJ2-5	-	14	-
TGTGCTAGTGGTCCTTTTGACCTCCCCCAGCATTTT	CASGPFDLPQHF	TRBV12-5	TRBJ1-5	-	12	-